This T cell receptor beta chain appears in the sequencing data of a study of OX40 agonist ivuxolimab in advanced cancers. As for the study in general: Subjects had a mean age of roughly 57 years, with a range of roughly 20 to 79; around 84% were male. Study-level results: Expanded peripheral T cells had an undetermined antigen specificity. Normalized T-cell clonal expansion was also low in some nonresponders.

V was cut by 1 base and J by 3 bases, with 10 bases left in between. The CDR3 runs to 15 residues. Germline V gene data show CDR1 as SGHTA and CDR2 as FQGNSA. Measured with immunoSEQ multiplex PCR; TCRdb has only the in-frame clones, and not every one. The table records approximately 100,000 clones, around nine tenths of them present only once. In the case of this clone: Its cognate antigen is unknown.

This sequence joins TRBV7-2 and TRBJ2-1; perhaps TRBD2 as D (5 bases). The sample here was CD4+ or CD8+ T cells sorted from blood, taken in a trial of the OX40 agonist ivuxolimab. This clonotype was sampled from an adult with an advanced solid tumor such as melanoma, head and neck, liver or kidney cancer. The CDR3 bases are TGTGCCAGCAGCTTAGAGTCCGGGAACTACAATGAGCAGTTCTTC. It translates to CASSLESGNYNEQFF.